Each of the 16 T cell receptor beta chains below was sequenced from the same sample in a study of T cell changes during pregnancy in multiple sclerosis (dated by TCRdb to between 2018 and 2020). Libraries were constructed by the immunoSEQ multiplex PCR assay. In TCRdb, the immuneACCESS table is reduced to in-frame sequences with V and J assigned. These tables do not hold every clone; where another copy was compared, an unresolved V gene accounts for under half, and the others remain unexplained. The sample data list some 39,000 clones, and about 93% of these were observed just once. The ten largest clones take up 0.3% to 0.45% of the sample. The source was CD4+ T cells from peripheral blood mononuclear cells, collected in the third trimester of pregnancy. The receptors come from a female donor in good health, enrolled as a control in a pregnancy study.

For this clone: The junction departs from germline at one end; a sequencing error may be responsible. Other DNA sequences within the sample encode an identical CDR3. The gene calls are TRBV6-5 and TRBJ2-1; 10 bases align to TRBD2. Germline lookup yields CDR1 MNHEY and CDR2 SVGAGI. There are 15 residues in the CDR3. For the CDR3, the DNA is TGTGCTAGCAGTCCGAGCGGGAGGGCCAGGAATGAGCAGTTCTTC. Translated: CASSPSGRARNEQFF.

This clone was detected only once. The chain couples TRBV5-4 to TRBJ2-2, with 7 bases aligning to TRBD1. Per the germline V gene, CDR1 is SGHNT and CDR2 is YYREEE (reference sequence). The junction had 3 bases not matched to a gene; V was cut back by 4 bases and J by 0 bases. This CDR3 comprises 15 residues. The CDR3 sequence is CASSIQGANTGELFF. For the CDR3, the DNA is TGTGCCAGCAGCATCCAGGGGGCGAACACCGGGGAGCTGTTTTTT.

J is TRBJ2-3 and V is TRBV2, with TRBD2 matching 12 bases. This CDR3 has 15 residues. Germline-derived CDR1 and CDR2 are SNHLY and FYNNEI. With V trimmed by 7 bases and J by 8 bases, 10 bases remained unmatched. CDR3 protein: CASNRLAGDLGTQYF. CDR3 coding DNA: TGTGCCAGCAATAGACTAGCGGGAGATTTAGGTACGCAGTATTTT.

V and J are TRBV11-3 and TRBJ2-3; 8 bases fit TRBD2. This CDR3 region has 16 residues. CDR1 and CDR2 (germline): SGHNT, YENEEA. J was trimmed by 6 bases and V by 5 bases; bases with no gene match: 13. DNA of the CDR3: TGTGCCAGCAGCCACGGGAAGCGGGAGTTTTGGGATACGCAGTATTTT. Translating gives CASSHGKREFWDTQYF.

This clone came up once. The chain joins TRBV9 to TRBJ2-7; 7 positions agree with TRBD1. V shed 3 bases, J shed 4 bases, and the junction held 10 bases outside the gene matches. The V gene's germline CDR1 is SGDLS and CDR2 YYNGEE. The CDR3 length is 15 residues. The CDR3 region is CASSARRQGHYEQYF. The CDR3 DNA follows: TGTGCCAGCAGCGCCCGAAGACAGGGACATTACGAGCAGTACTTC. The variable domain in full, with the rest retrieved from reference TRBV9 and TRBJ2-7, is DSGVTQTPKHLITATGQRVTLRCSPRSGDLSVYWYQQSLDQGLQFLIQYYNGEERAKGNILERFSAQQFPDLHSELNLSSLELGDSALYFCASSARRQGHYEQYFGPGTRLTVT.

This rearrangement joins TRBV28 to TRBJ1-1, with a tentative D call TRBD1 (5 bases). V was cut by 4 bases and J by 5 bases, with 17 bases left in between. CDR1 MDHEN and CDR2 SYDVKM come from the germline V gene. The CDR3 extends over 15 amino acids. The DNA for the CDR3 is TGTGCCAGCAGTTCCTATCAGGGACTTGGGACTGAAGCTTTCTTT. It encodes CASSSYQGLGTEAFF.

The chain recombines TRBV18 with TRBJ1-6; 9 bases agree with TRBD1. V dropped 5 bases and J dropped 7; count of bases not matched to a gene: 6. The length of the CDR3 is 15 residues. CDR1 and CDR2 (germline): KGHSH, LQKENI. In DNA form, the CDR3 reads TGTGCCAGCTCATCCGGACAGGGGCAAAATTCACCCCTCCACTTT. Its protein product is CASSSGQGQNSPLHF.

The V and J genes are TRBV7-9 and TRBJ2-1, with D possibly being TRBD2 (5 bases). Trimming left V 4 bases short and J 4 bases short, with 8 bases between. Germline lookup yields CDR1 SEHNR and CDR2 FQNEAQ (reference sequence). The CDR3 extends over 13 amino acids. The CDR3 is CASSWTEYNEQFF. In DNA form, the CDR3 reads TGTGCCAGCAGCTGGACTGAGTACAATGAGCAGTTCTTC.

The rearrangement uses TRBV4-1 and TRBJ2-5; D gene unclear. From germline, CDR1 is MGHRA and CDR2 YSYEKL. Trimming took off 4 bases at V and 7 bases at J, with 19 bases between the two ends. This CDR3 has 15 amino acids. The CDR3 nucleotides are TGCGCCAGCAGCCCCGTTGGAGAACTCCCGGGGACCCAGTACTTC. Translated, it gives CASSPVGELPGTQYF.

The V call is TRBV2, the J call TRBJ1-2; no reliable D call. The CDR3 is 12 residues long. V gave up 8 bases and J gave up 8 bases, with 15 bases separating them. Germline loops: CDR1 SNHLY, CDR2 FYNNEI. This chain's CDR3 is CASGLEGRGYTF. The CDR3 coding sequence is TGTGCCAGCGGCCTGGAGGGCCGCGGCTACACCTTC.

The V gene is TRBV7-9, the J gene TRBJ2-5; D is perhaps TRBD2 (7 bases). V lost 6 bases to trimming and J lost 4 bases, with 15 bases between them. The CDR3 consists of 14 residues. In germline, CDR1 is SEHNR, CDR2 FQNEAQ (reference sequence). This CDR3 reads CASRLAEGVETQYF. The CDR3 coding sequence is TGTGCCAGCAGGCTAGCGGAGGGGGTAGAGACCCAGTACTTC.

V gene TRBV29-1 combines with J gene TRBJ1-1, with D perhaps TRBD1 (6 bases). Germline lookup yields CDR1 SQVTM and CDR2 ANQGSEA. This CDR3 has 13 amino acids. The V and J ends lost 3 bases and 4 bases respectively, with 12 bases between them. DNA of the CDR3: TGCAGCGTTGACCCCGACAGGAGCACTGAAGCTTTCTTT. This translates into CSVDPDRSTEAFF.

The sample holds a few counts of this clone. The rearrangement joins TRBV7-6 to TRBJ1-5, with D maybe TRBD1 (6 bases). Germline V gene lookup returns CDR1 SGHVS and CDR2 FNYEAQ. CDR3 size: 15 residues. The ends were cut back, 2 bases at V and 3 bases at J, with 11 bases in the middle. DNA of the CDR3: TGTGCCAGCAGCTTACAGACAGGTCTCAATCAGCCCCAGCATTTT. Amino acids: CASSLQTGLNQPQHF.

This chain joins TRBV10-3 and TRBJ2-2; D perhaps matches TRBD1 (6 bases). The CDR3 is made up of 15 amino acids. Germline values: CDR1 ENHRY, CDR2 SYGVKD. V was cut by 5 bases and J by 5 bases, with 15 bases left in between. The CDR3: CAISPGASRTGELFF. In nucleotides, the CDR3 is TGTGCCATCAGTCCAGGGGCGTCGAGGACCGGGGAGCTGTTTTTT.

This rearrangement joins TRBV5-1 to TRBJ2-1; the match to TRBD1 covers 12 bases. The CDR3 contains 16 residues. Germline values: CDR1 SGHRS, CDR2 YFSETQ. The trim removed 7 bases at V and 5 bases at J, leaving 10 bases unmatched. This CDR3 reads CASYLGTGGRDNEQFF. In DNA, the CDR3 is TGCGCCAGCTACCTTGGGACAGGGGGCAGGGACAATGAGCAGTTCTTC.

This chain connects TRBV6-1 to TRBJ1-2, with no clear D. The CDR3 length is 14 residues. The germline V gene encodes CDR1 MNHNS and CDR2 SASEGT. V was pared by 1 base and J by 6 bases, with 12 bases between. The chain's CDR3 is CASSEGRWNDGYTF. In DNA, the CDR3 is TGTGCCAGCAGTGAAGGCAGGTGGAACGATGGCTACACCTTC.